The 25 T cell receptor beta chains below were found in one sample sequenced in a study of T cells after yellow fever vaccination. MiXCR, run by TCRdb on the 5' RACE reads, gives a single entry per CDR3 protein. The table includes 300,000 to 400,000 distinct CDR3 sequences, around 13% detected once. The sample consisted of CD4+ T cells sorted from PBMCs, taken 15 days after the yellow fever booster vaccination. All receptors come from a young man who received the YFV17D yellow fever vaccine.

This clonotype was detected only a few times. The CDR3 DNA sequence: TGTGCCAGCAGCTTAGGGCCAGCTCTAGCCAAAAACATTCAGTACTTC. Its protein is CASSLGPALAKNIQYF. V gene TRBV7-8 combines with J gene TRBJ2-4, with D unresolved. Deletions cut 1 base from V and 0 bases from J, with 10 bases between. CDR3 size: 16 residues. Looked up from germline, CDR1 is SGHVS and CDR2 is FQNEAQ.

This clonotype appeared many times. The CDR3, as DNA: TGTGCCAGCAGCCGACTAGGAAGCACAGATACGCAGTATTTT. Amino acids: CASSRLGSTDTQYF. The chain uses TRBV7-2 and TRBJ2-3, with a tentative D call TRBD2 (6 bases). V was trimmed by 5 bases and J by 0 bases, leaving 9 bases between them. This CDR3 spans 14 amino acids. Germline V lookup: CDR1 SGHTA, CDR2 FQGNSA.

The sample holds a few counts of this clonotype. The chain uses TRBV5-1 and TRBJ1-1; D is undetermined. The length of the CDR3 is 15 residues. The germline CDR1 and CDR2 sequences are SGHRS and YFSETQ. V was cut by 0 bases and J by 0 bases, with 9 bases left in between. CDR3 DNA sequence: TGCGCCAGCAGCTTGGTTCCAGGAGTGAACACTGAAGCTTTCTTT. This gives the protein CASSLVPGVNTEAFF.

This clonotype was detected many times. The chain combines TRBV7-2 with TRBJ1-1; D is unresolved. This CDR3 contains 13 residues. Germline values: CDR1 SGHTA, CDR2 FQGNSA. Trimming pared 5 bases from V and 4 bases from J, leaving 11 bases between. The DNA of the CDR3 is TGTGCCAGCAGCCGACCTGGTAGCACTGAAGCTTTCTTT. Protein: CASSRPGSTEAFF.

The chain joins TRBV5-1 to TRBJ2-1; TRBD1 is a possible D gene (6 bases). This CDR3 is 15 amino acids long. Between the trimmed V and J ends, which lost 5 bases and 0 bases, there was a span of 12 bases. Germline V CDR1 and CDR2: SGHRS, YFSETQ. In nucleotides, the CDR3 is TGCGCCAGCAGAATCGAGGGGGTCTCCTACAATGAGCAGTTCTTC. Residues: CASRIEGVSYNEQFF. The full variable domain, its missing parts supplied by reference TRBV5-1 and TRBJ2-1, is KAGVTQTPRYLIKTRGQQVTLSCSPISGHRSVSWYQQTPGQGLQFLFEYFSETQRNKGNFPGRFSGRQFSNSRSEMNVSTLELGDSALYLCASRIEGVSYNEQFFGPGTRLTVL.

The rearrangement links TRBV7-2 to TRBJ2-7; weak D call: TRBD2 (6 bases). CDR1 is SGHTA, CDR2 FQGNSA, per germline. The CDR3 covers 14 residues. Trimming left V 3 bases short and J 3 bases short, with 12 bases between. The CDR3 nucleotides read TGTGCCAGCAGCTTCTCGGTCGGGGGCTACGAGCAGTACGTC. Protein sequence: CASSFSVGGYEQYV.

This clonotype has a count of ten or more. V gene TRBV5-1 combines with J gene TRBJ2-7, with TRBD1 matching over 10 bases. Germline assignment: CDR1 SGHRS and CDR2 YFSETQ. The CDR3 spans 16 residues. V lost 4 bases and J lost 4; bases outside the gene matches: 11. Here the CDR3 reads CASSREPGQGLYEQYF. CDR3 sequence (DNA): TGCGCCAGCAGCCGAGAGCCGGGACAGGGGCTGTACGAGCAGTACTTC.

V usage is TRBV7-3 and J usage is TRBJ2-1; 9 bases align to TRBD2. The CDR3 runs 16 residues. Germline assignment: CDR1 SGHTA and CDR2 FQGTGA. With V trimmed by 1 base and J by 8 bases, 9 bases remained unmatched. The CDR3 reads CASSLRPSGDWDEQFF. Written as DNA, the CDR3 is TGTGCCAGCAGCTTAAGGCCTAGCGGGGACTGGGATGAGCAGTTCTTC.

This clonotype turned up a few times. V usage is TRBV7-6 and J usage is TRBJ2-3, with D hard to call. This CDR3 comprises 13 residues. V was clipped by 6 bases and J by 1 base, with 8 bases between them. Germline V gives CDR1 SGHVS, CDR2 FNYEAQ. CDR3 protein: CASRLRGTDTQYF. The CDR3 region has the DNA TGTGCCAGCAGACTCCGGGGCACAGATACGCAGTATTTT.

The sample holds a few counts of this clonotype. This chain connects TRBV10-3 to TRBJ1-4; 8 nucleotides align to TRBD1. The V gene end was trimmed by 6 bases and the J gene end by 4 bases; junction bases not matched to a gene: 4. The CDR3 length is 14 residues. The germline CDR1 and CDR2 sequences are ENHRY and SYGVKD. The CDR3 here is CAISQDRVNEKLFF. CDR3 nucleotides: TGTGCCATCAGCCAGGACAGGGTTAATGAAAAACTGTTTTTT.

This clonotype was detected a few times. This chain connects TRBV5-1 to TRBJ1-4, with D unresolved. With 6 bases removed from V and 2 bases from J, the gap between germline ends came to 11 bases. This CDR3 spans 14 amino acids. CDR1 is SGHRS, CDR2 YFSETQ, per germline. The CDR3 coding sequence is TGCGCCAGCACCTCGAGTTCGACTAATGAAAAACTGTTTTTT. Protein product: CASTSSSTNEKLFF.

J is TRBJ2-5 and V is TRBV7-9; tentatively, D is TRBD1 (6 bases). The CDR3 covers 15 residues. Deletions cut 1 base from V and 5 bases from J, with 14 bases between. CDR1 and CDR2 (germline): SEHNR, FQNEAQ (reference sequence). This CDR3 reads CASSLGVQGQETQYF. Written as DNA, the CDR3 is TGTGCCAGCAGCTTAGGGGTTCAGGGGCAGGAGACCCAGTACTTC.

This rearrangement joins TRBV5-4 to TRBJ2-5; D gene unclear. Deletions cut 4 bases from V and 2 bases from J, with 9 bases between. CDR3 length: 13 residues. The germline V gene has CDR1 SGHNT and CDR2 YYREEE (reference sequence). CDR3 coding DNA: TGTGCCAGCAGCCCATGGAAGCAAGAGACCCAGTACTTC. Amino acid sequence: CASSPWKQETQYF. The full variable domain, with the rest looked up from reference TRBV5-4 and TRBJ2-5, is ETGVTQSPTHLIKTRGQQVTLRCSSQSGHNTVSWYQQALGQGPQFIFQYYREEENGRGNFPPRFSGLQFPNYSSELNVNALELDDSALYLCASSPWKQETQYFGPGTRLLVL.

This clonotype has a handful of counts. V is TRBV5-1 and J is TRBJ2-3, with D possibly matching TRBD1 (5 bases). V was pared by 0 bases and J by 2 bases, with 16 bases between. Germline values: CDR1 SGHRS, CDR2 YFSETQ. The CDR3 has 17 residues. CDR3 sequence reads: CASSLVAGRPPTDTQYF. For the CDR3, the DNA is TGCGCCAGCAGCTTGGTGGCAGGGCGGCCCCCCACAGATACGCAGTATTTT.

This clonotype was observed a handful of times. CDR3 protein: CASSDQRGADTQYF. CDR3 in DNA: TGTGCCAGCAGTGACCAGCGGGGGGCAGATACGCAGTATTTT. This chain uses TRBV6-4 with TRBJ2-3, with 9 bases matching TRBD2. Germline lookup yields CDR1 MRHNA and CDR2 SNTAGT. Unmatched junction bases numbered 1, after V lost 2 bases and J lost 4 bases. The CDR3 is 14 residues long.

The rearrangement joins TRBV7-9 to TRBJ2-2; tentatively, D is TRBD1 (7 bases). CDR1 and CDR2 (germline): SEHNR, FQNEAQ (reference sequence). This CDR3 is 16 amino acids long. V was trimmed by 2 bases and J by 7 bases, leaving 17 bases between them. The CDR3 here is CASSLFPGGIGGELFF. In nucleotides, the CDR3 is TGTGCCAGCAGCTTATTTCCAGGGGGGATCGGCGGGGAGCTGTTTTTT.

The chain is built from TRBV6-2 or TRBV6-3 and TRBJ1-1, with D uncertain. Germline V CDR1 and CDR2: MNHEY, SVGEGT. The CDR3 length is 13 residues. The V end was cut by 0 bases, the J end by 6 bases, with 8 bases between. The CDR3 coding sequence is TGTGCCAGCAGTTACTCGAGAGGTGCTGAAGCTTTCTTT. Protein sequence: CASSYSRGAEAFF.

The V and J genes are TRBV18 and TRBJ1-6; D is possibly TRBD1 (6 bases). CDR1 is KGHSH and CDR2 is LQKENI in the germline V gene. The CDR3 has 17 residues. Between the trimmed V and J ends, which lost 1 base and 8 bases, there was a span of 18 bases. CDR3 residues: CASSPLNSGTKDSPLHF. The CDR3 coding sequence is TGTGCCAGCTCACCACTAAACTCCGGGACAAAGGATTCACCCCTCCACTTT.

This sequence joins TRBV19 and TRBJ1-5, with 8 bases aligning to TRBD1. The J segment lost 0 bases and the V segment lost 10 bases, leaving 8 bases of the junction unmatched. From germline, CDR1 is LNHDA and CDR2 SQIVND (reference sequence). This CDR3 spans 15 amino acids. CDR3 bases: TGTGCCATCTCCGACAGGGGAAATAGCAATCAGCCCCAGCATTTT. Amino acids: CAISDRGNSNQPQHF.

The chain is built from TRBV3-1 and TRBJ2-5, with D hard to call. The germline CDR1 and CDR2 sequences are LGHDT and YNNKEL (reference sequence). V shed 7 bases and J shed 4 bases, with 13 bases lying between them. CDR3 length: 13 amino acids. The CDR3 DNA reads TGTGCCAGCACTGCTACGGTGCCAGAGACCCAGTACTTC. Translating gives CASTATVPETQYF.

In this sample, this clonotype turned up a few times. The chain employs TRBV7-2 and TRBJ2-1; D is possibly TRBD2 (6 bases). The V gene lost 1 base and the J gene lost 7 bases, with 11 bases spanning the gap. CDR3 length: 14 residues. CDR1 is SGHTA and CDR2 is FQGNSA in the germline V gene. CDR3 in DNA: TGTGCCAGCAGCTTAGGTCTAGCGAAGAATGAGCAGTTCTTC. Residues: CASSLGLAKNEQFF.

This clonotype came up many times. The chain combines TRBV20-1 with TRBJ2-2, with D unclear. The CDR3 is made up of 12 amino acids. CDR1 is DFQATT, CDR2 SNEGSKA, per germline (reference sequence). V was pared by 6 bases and J by 1 base, with 6 bases between. In nucleotides, the CDR3 is TGCAGTGCAAGGGAGAACACCGGGGAGCTGTTTTTT. Encoded protein: CSARENTGELFF.

This chain's CDR3 is CASSIDSYSNQPQHF. The CDR3 DNA is TGTGCCAGTAGTATTGACAGCTATAGCAATCAGCCCCAGCATTTT. This rearrangement joins TRBV19 to TRBJ1-5, with D maybe TRBD1 (5 bases). The V end was cut by 3 bases, the J end by 0 bases, with 9 bases between. This CDR3 is built from 15 residues. Germline V gene sequence: CDR1 LNHDA, CDR2 SQIVND (reference sequence).

The J gene is TRBJ2-3, the V gene TRBV5-5; TRBD1 aligns across 10 bases. This CDR3 is built from 15 residues. V shed 4 bases and J 3 bases; nucleotides not matched to a gene: 5. Germline CDR1 reads SGHKS; CDR2 reads YYEKEE (reference sequence). In nucleotides, the CDR3 is TGTGCCAGCAGCGACCGGGACAGGGGAACAGATACGCAGTATTTT. It is translated as CASSDRDRGTDTQYF.

In its sample, this clonotype was seen a few times. Here the CDR3 reads CASSLEGWGSPLHF. For the CDR3, the DNA is TGTGCCAGCAGCTTAGAGGGTTGGGGTTCACCCCTCCACTTT. V usage is TRBV7-2 and J usage is TRBJ1-6; no clear D. The germline V gene encodes CDR1 SGHTA and CDR2 FQGNSA. V was trimmed by 1 base and J by 9 bases, leaving 10 bases between them. The CDR3 covers 14 residues.